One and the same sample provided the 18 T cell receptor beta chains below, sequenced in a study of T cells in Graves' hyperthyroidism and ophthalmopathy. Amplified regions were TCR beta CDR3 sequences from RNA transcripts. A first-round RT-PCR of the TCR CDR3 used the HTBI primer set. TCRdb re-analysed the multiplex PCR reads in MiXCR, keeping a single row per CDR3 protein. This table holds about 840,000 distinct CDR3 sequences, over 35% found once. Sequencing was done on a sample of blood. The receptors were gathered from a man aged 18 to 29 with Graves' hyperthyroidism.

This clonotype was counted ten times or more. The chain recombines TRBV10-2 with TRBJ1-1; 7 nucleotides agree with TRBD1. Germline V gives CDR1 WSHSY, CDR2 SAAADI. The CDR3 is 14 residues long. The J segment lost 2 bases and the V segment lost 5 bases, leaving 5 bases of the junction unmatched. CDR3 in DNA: TGCGCCAGCAGTTGGGACAGTATTAACACTGAAGCTTTCTTT. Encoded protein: CASSWDSINTEAFF.

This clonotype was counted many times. CDR3 loop: CASSRIGLNTEAFF. DNA for the CDR3: TGTGCCAGCAGTCGTATAGGGTTGAACACTGAAGCTTTCTTT. The chain combines TRBV12-3 or TRBV12-4 with TRBJ1-1; D not certain. The CDR3 has 14 residues. Trimming removed 5 bases from V and 0 bases from J, with 10 bases in between.

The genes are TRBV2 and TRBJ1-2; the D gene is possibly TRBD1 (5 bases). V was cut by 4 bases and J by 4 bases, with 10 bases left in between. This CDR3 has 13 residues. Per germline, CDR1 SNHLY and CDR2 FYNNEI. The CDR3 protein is CASSGGWPYGYTF. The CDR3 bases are TGTGCCAGCAGTGGGGGGTGGCCCTATGGCTACACCTTC.

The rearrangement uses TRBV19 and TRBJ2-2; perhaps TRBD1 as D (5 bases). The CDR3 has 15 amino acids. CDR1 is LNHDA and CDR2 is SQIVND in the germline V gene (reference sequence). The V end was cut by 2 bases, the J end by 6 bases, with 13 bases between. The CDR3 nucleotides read TGTGCCAGTAGTATATCCGCCAGGGTTGCCGGGGAGCTGTTTTTT. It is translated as CASSISARVAGELFF.

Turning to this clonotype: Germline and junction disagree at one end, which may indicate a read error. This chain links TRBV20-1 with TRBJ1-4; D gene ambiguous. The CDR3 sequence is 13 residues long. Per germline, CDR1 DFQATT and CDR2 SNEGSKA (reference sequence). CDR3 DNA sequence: TGCAGTGCGTTGCGCCTTCTTAATGAAAAACTGTCTTTT. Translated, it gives CSALRLLNEKLSF.

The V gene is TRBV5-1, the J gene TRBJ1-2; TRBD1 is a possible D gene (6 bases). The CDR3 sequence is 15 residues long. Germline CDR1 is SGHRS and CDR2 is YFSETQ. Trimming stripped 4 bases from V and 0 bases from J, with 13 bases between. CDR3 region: CASSLSGATNYGYTF. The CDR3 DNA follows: TGCGCCAGCAGCCTCTCGGGGGCTACTAACTATGGCTACACCTTC.

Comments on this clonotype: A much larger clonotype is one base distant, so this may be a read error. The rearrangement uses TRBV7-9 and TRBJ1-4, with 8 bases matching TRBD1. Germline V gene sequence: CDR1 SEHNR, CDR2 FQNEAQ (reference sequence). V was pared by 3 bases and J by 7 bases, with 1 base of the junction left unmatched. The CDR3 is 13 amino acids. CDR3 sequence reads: CASSFGTGEKLFF. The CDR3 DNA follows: TGTGCCAGCAGCTTCGGGACAGGTGAAAAACTGTTTTTT.

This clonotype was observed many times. The CDR3 sequence: CATSPPNRMGYTF. The DNA for the CDR3 is TGTGCCACCAGTCCCCCGAACAGGATGGGCTACACCTTC. V usage is TRBV15 and J usage is TRBJ1-2; D possibly corresponds to TRBD1 (5 bases). Germline loops: CDR1 LNHNV, CDR2 YYDKDF (reference sequence). Trimming cost V 6 bases and J 8 bases, with 16 bases left between them. The CDR3 is made up of 13 amino acids. The full variable domain, with the rest looked up from reference TRBV15 and TRBJ1-2, is DAMVIQNPRYQVTQFGKPVTLSCSQTLNHNVMYWYQQKSSQAPKLLFHYYDKDFNNEADTPDNFQSRRPNTSFCFLDIRSPGLGDTAMYLCATSPPNRMGYTFGSGTRLTVV.

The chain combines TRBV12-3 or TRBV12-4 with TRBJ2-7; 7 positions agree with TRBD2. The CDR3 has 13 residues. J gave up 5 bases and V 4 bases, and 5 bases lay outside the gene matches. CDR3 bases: TGTGCCAGCAGTTCGGGGGGAGTGGACGAGCAGTACTTC. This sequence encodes CASSSGGVDEQYF.

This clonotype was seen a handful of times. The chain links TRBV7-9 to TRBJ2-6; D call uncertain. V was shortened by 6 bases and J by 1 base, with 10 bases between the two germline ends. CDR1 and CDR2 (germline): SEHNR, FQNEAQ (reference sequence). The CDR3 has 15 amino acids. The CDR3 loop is CASRPRLSGANVLTF. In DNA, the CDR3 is TGTGCCAGCAGACCTAGACTGTCTGGGGCCAACGTCCTGACTTTC.

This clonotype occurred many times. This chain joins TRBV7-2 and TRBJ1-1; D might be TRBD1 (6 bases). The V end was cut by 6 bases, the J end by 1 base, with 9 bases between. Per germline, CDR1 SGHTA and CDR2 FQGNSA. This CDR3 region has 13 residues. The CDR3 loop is CASRQGWNTEAFF. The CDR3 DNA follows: TGTGCCAGCAGACAGGGTTGGAACACTGAAGCTTTCTTT.

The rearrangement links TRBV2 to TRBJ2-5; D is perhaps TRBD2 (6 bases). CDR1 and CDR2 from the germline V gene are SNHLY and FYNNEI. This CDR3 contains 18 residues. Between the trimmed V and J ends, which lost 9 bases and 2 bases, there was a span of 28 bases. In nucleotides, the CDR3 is TGTGCCAGAGGATCGGGACGTAACTCTGGCGGGGCTCAAGAGACCCAGTACTTC. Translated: CARGSGRNSGGAQETQYF.

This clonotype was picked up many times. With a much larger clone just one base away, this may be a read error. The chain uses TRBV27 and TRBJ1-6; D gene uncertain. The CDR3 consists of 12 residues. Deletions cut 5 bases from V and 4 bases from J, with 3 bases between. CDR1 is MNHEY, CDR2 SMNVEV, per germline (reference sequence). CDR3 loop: CASSAYNSPLHF. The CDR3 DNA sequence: TGTGCCAGCAGTGCGTATAATTCACCCCTCCACTTT.

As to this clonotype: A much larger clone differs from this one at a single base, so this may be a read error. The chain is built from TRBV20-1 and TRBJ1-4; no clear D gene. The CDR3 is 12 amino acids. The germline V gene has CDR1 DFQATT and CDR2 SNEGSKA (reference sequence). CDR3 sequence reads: CTRMATSEKLFF. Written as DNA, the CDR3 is TGCACTCGGATGGCTACCTCTGAAAAACTGTTTTTT.

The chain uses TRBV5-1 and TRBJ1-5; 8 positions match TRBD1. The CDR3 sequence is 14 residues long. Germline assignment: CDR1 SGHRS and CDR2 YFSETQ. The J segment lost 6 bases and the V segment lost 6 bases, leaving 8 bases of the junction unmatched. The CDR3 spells CASKAGGESQPQHF. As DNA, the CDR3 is TGCGCCAGCAAAGCAGGGGGCGAAAGTCAGCCCCAGCATTTT.

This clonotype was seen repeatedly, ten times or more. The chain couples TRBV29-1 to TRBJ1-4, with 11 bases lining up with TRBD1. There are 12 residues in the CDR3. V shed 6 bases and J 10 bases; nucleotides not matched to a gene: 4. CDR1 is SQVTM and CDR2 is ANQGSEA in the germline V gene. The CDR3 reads CSVGQGVGKLFF. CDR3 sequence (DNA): TGCAGCGTGGGACAGGGGGTTGGAAAACTGTTTTTT.

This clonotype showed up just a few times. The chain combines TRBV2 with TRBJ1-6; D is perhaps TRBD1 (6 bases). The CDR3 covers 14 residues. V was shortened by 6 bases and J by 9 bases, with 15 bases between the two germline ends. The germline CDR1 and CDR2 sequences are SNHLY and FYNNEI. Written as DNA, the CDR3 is TGTGCCAGCAGCCAACGAGCGACAGGTTCACCCCTCCACTTT. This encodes CASSQRATGSPLHF.

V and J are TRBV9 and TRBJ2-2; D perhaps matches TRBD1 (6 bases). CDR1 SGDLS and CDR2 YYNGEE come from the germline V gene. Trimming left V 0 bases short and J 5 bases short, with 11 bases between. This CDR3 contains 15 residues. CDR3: CASSVVGGFTGELFF. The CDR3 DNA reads TGTGCCAGCAGCGTAGTAGGGGGATTTACCGGGGAGCTGTTTTTT.